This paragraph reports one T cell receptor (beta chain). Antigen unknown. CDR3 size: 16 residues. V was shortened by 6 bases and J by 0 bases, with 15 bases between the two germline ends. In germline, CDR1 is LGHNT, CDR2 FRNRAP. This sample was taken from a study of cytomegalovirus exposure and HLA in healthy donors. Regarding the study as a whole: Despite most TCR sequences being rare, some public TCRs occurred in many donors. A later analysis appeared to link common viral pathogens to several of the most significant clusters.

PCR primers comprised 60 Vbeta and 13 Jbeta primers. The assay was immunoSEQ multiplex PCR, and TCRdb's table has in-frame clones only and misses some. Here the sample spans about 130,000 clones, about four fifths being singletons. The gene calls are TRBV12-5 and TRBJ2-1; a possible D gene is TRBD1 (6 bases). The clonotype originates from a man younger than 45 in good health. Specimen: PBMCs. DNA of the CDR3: TGTGCTAGTGGCACCACAACAGGGAGCTCCTACAATGAGCAGTTCTTC. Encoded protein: CASGTTTGSSYNEQFF.